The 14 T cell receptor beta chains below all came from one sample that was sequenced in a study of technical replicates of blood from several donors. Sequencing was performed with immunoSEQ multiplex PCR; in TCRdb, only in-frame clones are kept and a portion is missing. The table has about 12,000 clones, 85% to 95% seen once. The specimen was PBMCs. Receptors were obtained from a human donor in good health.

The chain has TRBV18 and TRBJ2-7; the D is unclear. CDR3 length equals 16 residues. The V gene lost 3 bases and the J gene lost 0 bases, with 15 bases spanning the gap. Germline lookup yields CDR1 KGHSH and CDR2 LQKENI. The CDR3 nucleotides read TGTGCCAGCTCACCCCTTGTAGGCCGGAGCTCCTACGAGCAGTACTTC. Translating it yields CASSPLVGRSSYEQYF.

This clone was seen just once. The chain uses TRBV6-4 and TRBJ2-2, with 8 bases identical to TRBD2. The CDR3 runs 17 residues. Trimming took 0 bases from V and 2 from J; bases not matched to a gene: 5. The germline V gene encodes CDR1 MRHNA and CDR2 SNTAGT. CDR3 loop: CASSDSFLAGNTGELFF. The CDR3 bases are TGTGCCAGCAGTGACTCGTTCCTAGCGGGCAACACCGGGGAGCTGTTTTTT.

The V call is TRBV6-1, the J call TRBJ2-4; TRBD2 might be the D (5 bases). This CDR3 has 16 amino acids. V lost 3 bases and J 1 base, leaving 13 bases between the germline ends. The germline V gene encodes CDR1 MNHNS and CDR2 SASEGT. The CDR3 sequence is CASSEGVYVAKNIQYF. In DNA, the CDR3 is TGTGCCAGCAGTGAGGGAGTTTATGTTGCCAAAAACATTCAGTACTTC.

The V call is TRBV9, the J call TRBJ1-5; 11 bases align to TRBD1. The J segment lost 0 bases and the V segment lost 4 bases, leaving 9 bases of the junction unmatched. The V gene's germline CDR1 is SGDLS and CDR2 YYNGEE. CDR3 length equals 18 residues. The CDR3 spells CASSPGQGARNSNQPQHF. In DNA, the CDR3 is TGTGCCAGCAGCCCTGGACAGGGGGCAAGAAATAGCAATCAGCCCCAGCATTTT.

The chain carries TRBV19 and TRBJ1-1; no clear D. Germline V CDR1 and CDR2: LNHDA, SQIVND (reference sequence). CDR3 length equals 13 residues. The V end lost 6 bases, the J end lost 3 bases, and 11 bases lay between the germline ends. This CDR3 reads CASRKQMDTEAFF. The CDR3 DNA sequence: TGTGCCAGTAGAAAGCAAATGGACACTGAAGCTTTCTTT.

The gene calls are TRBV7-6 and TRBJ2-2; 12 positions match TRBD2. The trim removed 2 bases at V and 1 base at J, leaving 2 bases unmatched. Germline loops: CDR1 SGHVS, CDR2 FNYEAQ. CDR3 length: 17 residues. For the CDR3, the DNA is TGTGCCAGCAGCTTAAAACTAGCGGGGGGGAACACCGGGGAGCTGTTTTTT. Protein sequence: CASSLKLAGGNTGELFF.

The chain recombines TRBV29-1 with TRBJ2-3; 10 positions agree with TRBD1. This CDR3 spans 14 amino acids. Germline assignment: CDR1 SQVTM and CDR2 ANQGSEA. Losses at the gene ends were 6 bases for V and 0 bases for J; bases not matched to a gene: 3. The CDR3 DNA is TGCAGCGTCAGGACAGGGGGTAGCACAGATACGCAGTATTTT. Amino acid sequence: CSVRTGGSTDTQYF.

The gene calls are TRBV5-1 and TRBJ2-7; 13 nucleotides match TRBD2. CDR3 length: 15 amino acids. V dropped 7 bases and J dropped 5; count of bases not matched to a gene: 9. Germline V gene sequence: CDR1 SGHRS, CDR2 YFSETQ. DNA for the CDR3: TGCGCCAGCGCCTTAGGGACTAGCGGGATCCACGAGCAGTACTTC. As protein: CASALGTSGIHEQYF. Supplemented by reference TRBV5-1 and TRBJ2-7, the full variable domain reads KAGVTQTPRYLIKTRGQQVTLSCSPISGHRSVSWYQQTPGQGLQFLFEYFSETQRNKGNFPGRFSGRQFSNSRSEMNVSTLELGDSALYLCASALGTSGIHEQYFGPGTRLTVT.

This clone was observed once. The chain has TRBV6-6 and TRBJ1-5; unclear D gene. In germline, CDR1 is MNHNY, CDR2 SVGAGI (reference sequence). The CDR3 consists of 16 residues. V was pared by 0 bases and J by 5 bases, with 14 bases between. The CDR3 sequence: CASSYSELNMDQPQHF. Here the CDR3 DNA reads TGTGCCAGCAGTTACTCGGAGCTAAACATGGATCAGCCCCAGCATTTT.

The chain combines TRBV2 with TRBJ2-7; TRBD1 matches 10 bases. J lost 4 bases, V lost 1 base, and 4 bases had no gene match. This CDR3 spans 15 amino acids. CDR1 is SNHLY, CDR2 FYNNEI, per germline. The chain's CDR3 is CASSEGQGALYEQYF. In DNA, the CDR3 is TGTGCCAGCAGTGAAGGACAGGGGGCTCTTTACGAGCAGTACTTC.

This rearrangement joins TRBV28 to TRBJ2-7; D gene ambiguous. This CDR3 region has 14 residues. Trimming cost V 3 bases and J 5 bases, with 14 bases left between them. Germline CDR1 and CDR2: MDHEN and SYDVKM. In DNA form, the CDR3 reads TGTGCCAGCAGTTTCGCTGGGCCAGAGAACGAGCAGTACTTC. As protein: CASSFAGPENEQYF.

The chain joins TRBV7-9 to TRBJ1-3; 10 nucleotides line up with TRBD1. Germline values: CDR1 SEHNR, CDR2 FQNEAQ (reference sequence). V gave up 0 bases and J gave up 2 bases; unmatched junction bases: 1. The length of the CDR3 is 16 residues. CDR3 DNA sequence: TGTGCCAGCAGCTTAGCGGGGACAGGGGCTGGAAACACCATATATTTT. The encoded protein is CASSLAGTGAGNTIYF.

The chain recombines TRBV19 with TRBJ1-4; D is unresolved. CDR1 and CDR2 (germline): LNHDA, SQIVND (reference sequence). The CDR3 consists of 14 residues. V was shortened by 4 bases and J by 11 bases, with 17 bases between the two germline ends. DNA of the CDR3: TGTGCCAGTAGTAGGGCGGAGGCCCCCGGGAAACTGTTTTTT. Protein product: CASSRAEAPGKLFF.

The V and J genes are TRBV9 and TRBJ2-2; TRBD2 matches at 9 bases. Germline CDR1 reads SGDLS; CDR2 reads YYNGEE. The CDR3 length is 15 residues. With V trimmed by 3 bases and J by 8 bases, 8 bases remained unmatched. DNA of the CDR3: TGTGCCAGCAGCGGCTATAGCGGGAGTCTGGGGGAGCTGTTTTTT. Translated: CASSGYSGSLGELFF.